This entry features one T cell receptor (beta chain) sequence. This record belongs to a study of pediatric ulcerative colitis. Germline values: CDR1 SGHRS, CDR2 YFSETQ. The CDR3 has 13 residues. V was cut by 2 bases and J by 4 bases, with 7 bases left in between. Profiling relied on immunoSEQ multiplex PCR, and the TCRdb table lists in-frame clones only, not all of them. The table has 55,000 to 65,000 clones, 77% seen once; the top ten hold roughly 5.5%. The J gene is TRBJ2-1, the V gene TRBV5-1, with a weak D call TRBD1 (5 bases). Sequenced input: blood. The receptor was isolated from a boy aged 5 to 17 with moderate ulcerative colitis. The CDR3 loop is CASSFDSYNEQFF. Written as DNA, the CDR3 is TGCGCCAGCAGCTTCGACAGTTACAATGAGCAGTTCTTC.